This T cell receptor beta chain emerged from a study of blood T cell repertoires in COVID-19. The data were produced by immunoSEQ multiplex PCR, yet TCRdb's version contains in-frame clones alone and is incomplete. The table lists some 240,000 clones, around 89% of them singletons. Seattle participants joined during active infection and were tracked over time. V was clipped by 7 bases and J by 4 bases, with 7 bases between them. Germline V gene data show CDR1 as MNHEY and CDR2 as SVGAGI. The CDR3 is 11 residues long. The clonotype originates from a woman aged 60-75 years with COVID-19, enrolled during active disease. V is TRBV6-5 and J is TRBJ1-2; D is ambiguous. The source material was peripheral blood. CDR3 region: CASTMVYGYTF. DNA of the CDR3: TGTGCCAGCACTATGGTCTATGGCTACACCTTC.